This T cell receptor (beta chain) came from a study of blood T cell repertoires in COVID-19. Overall study: Sources were T cells, B-cell-depleted T cells, or PBMCs; the material itself was cDNA or gDNA.

Germline loops: CDR1 PRHDT, CDR2 FYEKMQ (reference sequence). CDR3 length: 18 residues. Trimming removed 0 bases from V and 0 bases from J, with 17 bases in between. Clones were sequenced by immunoSEQ multiplex PCR, and TCRdb holds only the in-frame ones, with some missing. Counted here are about 300,000 clones, around 86% occurring once; the ten biggest clones make up about 4.2%. This clonotype originated in a man younger than 45 who had recovered from COVID-19. The specimen sequenced was PBMCs or T cells enriched from blood (not recorded which). This chain joins TRBV13 and TRBJ1-1; D remains ambiguous. The CDR3 coding sequence is TGTGCCAGCAGCTTAGGCCCCCTCTCCTATACGATGAACACTGAAGCTTTCTTT. It encodes CASSLGPLSYTMNTEAFF. Drawing the rest from reference TRBV13 and TRBJ1-1, the complete variable domain is AAGVIQSPRHLIKEKRETATLKCYPIPRHDTVYWYQQGPGQDPQFLISFYEKMQSDKGSIPDRFSAQQFSDYHSELNMSSLELGDSALYFCASSLGPLSYTMNTEAFFGQGTRLTVV.